Each of the 16 T cell receptor beta chains below was sequenced from the same sample in a study of blood T cell repertoires in COVID-19 (dated by TCRdb to the early 2020s). The library was prepared using the immunoSEQ multiplex PCR assay. The table comes from immuneACCESS by way of TCRdb, which keeps in-frame sequences with V and J called. Part of the clones is missing from these tables; in studies checked, under half for an unresolved V gene and the rest for unknown reasons. This sample comprises 150,000 to 200,000 clones, approximately 79% of them detected only once. Approximately 15% of the sample rests with the top ten. The sequenced material came from peripheral blood. The receptors derive from a middle-aged man who had recovered from COVID-19.

CDR3 loop: CASSSLQEGHNEKLFF. As DNA, the CDR3 is TGTGCCAGCAGCTCCCTACAGGAGGGGCATAATGAAAAACTGTTTTTT. The chain joins TRBV7-2 to TRBJ1-4, with D maybe TRBD1 (5 bases). Germline V gene data show CDR1 as SGHTA and CDR2 as FQGNSA. V gave up 4 bases and J gave up 4 bases, with 16 bases separating them. The CDR3 is 16 amino acids.

The V and J genes are TRBV2 and TRBJ1-2; tentative D call: TRBD1 (5 bases). Deletions cut 0 bases from V and 10 bases from J, with 12 bases between. The CDR3 is 13 residues long. Per the germline V gene, CDR1 is SNHLY and CDR2 is FYNNEI. The CDR3, as DNA: TGTGCCAGCAGTGAAGCGCGCCAGGGTGTCTACACCTTC. It specifies CASSEARQGVYTF. The entire variable domain, with the rest obtained from reference TRBV2 and TRBJ1-2, is as follows: EPEVTQTPSHQVTQMGQEVILRCVPISNHLYFYWYRQILGQKVEFLVSFYNNEISEKSEIFDDQFSVERPDGSNFTLKIRSTKLEDSAMYFCASSEARQGVYTFGSGTRLTVV.

A note on this clone: Other DNA sequences from this sample encode an identical CDR3 as well. V gene TRBV6-5 combines with J gene TRBJ1-1; 9 bases align to TRBD1. The V and J ends lost 2 bases and 3 bases, in that order; junction bases with no gene match: 1. CDR1 MNHEY and CDR2 SVGAGI come from the germline V gene. The CDR3 spans 14 residues. This CDR3 is CASSYRTGDTEAFF. The CDR3 nucleotides read TGTGCCAGCAGTTACCGGACAGGGGACACTGAAGCTTTCTTT.

CDR3 nucleotide sequence: TGTGCCAGCAGCTCCCATGCTGAAGCTTTCTTT. Its protein is CASSSHAEAFF. The chain couples TRBV11-1 to TRBJ1-1; no definite D call. V was shortened by 4 bases and J by 6 bases, with 6 bases between the two germline ends. Germline CDR1 is SGHAT and CDR2 is FQDESV (reference sequence). CDR3 length: 11 residues.

The rearrangement joins TRBV5-1 to TRBJ2-5, with 9 bases aligning to TRBD2. This CDR3 is 16 amino acids long. Germline CDR1 reads SGHRS; CDR2 reads YFSETQ. With 0 bases clipped from V and 3 bases from J, the junction kept 6 bases outside the gene matches. CDR3 loop: CASSLAAGGPEETQYF. The CDR3 nucleotides are TGCGCCAGCAGCTTGGCTGCGGGAGGGCCCGAAGAGACCCAGTACTTC.

A few counts support this clone. The rearrangement uses TRBV7-2 and TRBJ1-2; the match to TRBD1 covers 7 bases. The CDR3 is made up of 13 amino acids. In germline, CDR1 is SGHTA, CDR2 FQGNSA. The J segment lost 7 bases and the V segment lost 7 bases, leaving 9 bases of the junction unmatched. The DNA of the CDR3 is TGTGCCAGCACCCGAGACAGGGTCAGTGGCTACACCTTC. Translation gives CASTRDRVSGYTF.

V usage is TRBV9 and J usage is TRBJ2-3, with TRBD2 as a possible D gene (5 bases). The germline V and J ends were trimmed by 4 bases and 0 bases, with 15 bases remaining between them. Germline CDR1 is SGDLS and CDR2 is YYNGEE. The CDR3 totals 16 residues. The chain's CDR3 is CASSSLAGSSTDTQYF. In nucleotides, the CDR3 is TGTGCCAGCAGCTCACTCGCGGGTTCTAGCACAGATACGCAGTATTTT.

The J gene is TRBJ1-4, the V gene TRBV28, with a possible D match to TRBD1 (5 bases). Germline V gene data show CDR1 as MDHEN and CDR2 as SYDVKM. Trimming removed 6 bases from V and 0 bases from J, with 8 bases in between. CDR3 length: 14 residues. Here the CDR3 reads CASRKGATNEKLFF. The CDR3 coding sequence is TGTGCCAGCAGGAAAGGGGCAACTAATGAAAAACTGTTTTTT.

The chain employs TRBV7-2 and TRBJ2-7; a weak D match, TRBD2 (6 bases). The CDR3 is 13 amino acids. Trimming pared 3 bases from V and 2 bases from J, leaving 8 bases between. Germline CDR1 and CDR2: SGHTA and FQGNSA. CDR3 in DNA: TGTGCCAGCAGCTTCCGGGGGACCTACGAGCAGTACTTC. Translated, it gives CASSFRGTYEQYF.

The V call is TRBV30, the J call TRBJ2-1, with D hard to call. In germline, CDR1 is GTSNPN, CDR2 SVGIG (reference sequence). V was shortened by 3 bases and J by 8 bases, with 11 bases between the two germline ends. The CDR3 has 12 amino acids. The CDR3 DNA sequence: TGTGCCTGGAGCAAACTCCGGGATGAGCAGTTCTTC. Its protein product is CAWSKLRDEQFF. The full variable domain, in which reference TRBV30 and TRBJ2-1 provide the parts outside the CDR3, is SQTIHQWPATLVQPVGSPLSLECTVEGTSNPNLYWYRQAAGRGLQLLFYSVGIGQISSEVPQNLSASRPQDRQFILSSKKLLLSDSGFYLCAWSKLRDEQFFGPGTRLTVL.

This clone was seen only a few times. This rearrangement joins TRBV5-1 to TRBJ1-1, with 7 bases identical to TRBD1. The germline gives CDR1 SGHRS, CDR2 YFSETQ. The CDR3 loop spans 13 amino acids. Trimming took 4 bases from V and 3 from J; bases not matched to a gene: 3. CDR3 nucleotide sequence: TGCGCCAGCAGCCCCGGGACAGACACTGAAGCTTTCTTT. Its translation is CASSPGTDTEAFF.

The chain combines TRBV6-5 with TRBJ2-7, with D perhaps matching TRBD1 (6 bases). Germline CDR1 MNHEY, CDR2 SVGAGI. Trimming shortened V by 7 bases and J by 3 bases, and 10 bases separated the two germline ends. The CDR3 contains 12 residues. CDR3 in amino acids: CASKTGNYEQYF. For the CDR3, the DNA is TGTGCCAGCAAGACAGGAAACTACGAGCAGTACTTC.

This chain links TRBV6-5 with TRBJ1-6, with D tentatively TRBD1 (6 bases). Germline V lookup: CDR1 MNHEY, CDR2 SVGAGI. The CDR3 is 14 amino acids. V lost 5 bases and J 7 bases, leaving 12 bases between the germline ends. CDR3 protein: CASSRQDQNSPLHF. The CDR3, as DNA: TGTGCCAGCAGTCGACAGGATCAGAATTCACCCCTCCACTTT.

This clone was seen once. The chain uses TRBV13 and TRBJ2-7; D may be TRBD2 (5 bases). In germline, CDR1 is PRHDT, CDR2 FYEKMQ (reference sequence). The CDR3 extends over 14 amino acids. V was pared by 0 bases and J by 4 bases, with 10 bases between. CDR3 sequence reads: CASSLGREQYEQYF. As DNA, the CDR3 is TGTGCCAGCAGCTTAGGCCGGGAACAGTACGAGCAGTACTTC.

This clone was seen a single time. The CDR3: CASSSRTSGSGTDTQYF. The CDR3 region has the DNA TGTGCCAGCAGCTCCAGGACTAGCGGGAGTGGTACAGATACGCAGTATTTT. V is TRBV11-3 and J is TRBJ2-3; 13 bases match TRBD2. Germline-derived CDR1 and CDR2 are SGHNT and YENEEA. This CDR3 region has 17 residues. V shed 4 bases, J shed 3 bases, and the junction held 7 bases outside the gene matches.

The V gene is TRBV13, the J gene TRBJ2-7, with D unresolved. The CDR3 is made up of 14 amino acids. Trimming shortened V by 6 bases and J by 2 bases, and 14 bases separated the two germline ends. Germline V gives CDR1 PRHDT, CDR2 FYEKMQ (reference sequence). Here the CDR3 reads CASSYWHNPYEQYF. The CDR3 nucleotides read TGTGCCAGCAGTTATTGGCACAATCCCTACGAGCAGTACTTC.